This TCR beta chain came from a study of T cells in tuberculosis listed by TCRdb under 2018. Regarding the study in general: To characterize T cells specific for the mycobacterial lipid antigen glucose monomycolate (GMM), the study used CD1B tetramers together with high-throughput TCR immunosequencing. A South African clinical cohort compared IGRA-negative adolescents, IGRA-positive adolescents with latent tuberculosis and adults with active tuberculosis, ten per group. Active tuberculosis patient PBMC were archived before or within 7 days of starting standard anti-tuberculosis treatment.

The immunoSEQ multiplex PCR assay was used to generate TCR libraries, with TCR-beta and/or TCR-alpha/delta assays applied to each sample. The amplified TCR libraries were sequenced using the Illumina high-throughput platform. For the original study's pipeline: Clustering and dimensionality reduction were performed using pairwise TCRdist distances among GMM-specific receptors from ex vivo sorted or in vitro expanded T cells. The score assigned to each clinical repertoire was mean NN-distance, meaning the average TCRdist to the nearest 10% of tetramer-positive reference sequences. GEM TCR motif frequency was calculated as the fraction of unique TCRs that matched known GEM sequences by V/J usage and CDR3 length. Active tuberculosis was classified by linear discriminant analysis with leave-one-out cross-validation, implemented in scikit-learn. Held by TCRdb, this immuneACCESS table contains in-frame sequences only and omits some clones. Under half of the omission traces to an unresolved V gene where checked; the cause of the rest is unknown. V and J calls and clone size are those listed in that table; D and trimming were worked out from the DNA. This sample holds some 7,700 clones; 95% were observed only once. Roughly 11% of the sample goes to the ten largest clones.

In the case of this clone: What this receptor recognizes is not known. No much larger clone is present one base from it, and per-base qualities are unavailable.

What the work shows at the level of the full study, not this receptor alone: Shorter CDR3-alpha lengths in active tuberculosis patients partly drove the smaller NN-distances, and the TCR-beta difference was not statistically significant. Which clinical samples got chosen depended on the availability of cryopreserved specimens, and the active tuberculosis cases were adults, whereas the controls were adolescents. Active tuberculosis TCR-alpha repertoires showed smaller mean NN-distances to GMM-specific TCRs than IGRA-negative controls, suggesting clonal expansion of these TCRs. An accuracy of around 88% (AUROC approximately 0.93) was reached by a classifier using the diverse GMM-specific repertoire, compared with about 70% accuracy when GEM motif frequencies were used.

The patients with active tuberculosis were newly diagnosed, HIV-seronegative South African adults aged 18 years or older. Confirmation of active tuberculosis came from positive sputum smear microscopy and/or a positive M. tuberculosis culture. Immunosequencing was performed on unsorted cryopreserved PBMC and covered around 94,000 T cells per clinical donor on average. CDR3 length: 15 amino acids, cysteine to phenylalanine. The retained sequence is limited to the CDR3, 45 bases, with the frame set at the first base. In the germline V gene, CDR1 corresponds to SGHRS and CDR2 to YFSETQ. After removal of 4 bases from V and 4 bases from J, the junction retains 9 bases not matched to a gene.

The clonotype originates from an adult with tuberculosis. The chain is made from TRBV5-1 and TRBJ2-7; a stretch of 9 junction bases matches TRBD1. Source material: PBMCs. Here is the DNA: TGCGCCAGCAGCCTACAGGGGGCAGGGGGATACGAGCAGTACTTC. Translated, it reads CASSLQGAGGYEQYF.